This T cell receptor (beta chain) is from a study of pediatric ulcerative colitis (dated by TCRdb to 2018 to 2020). In terms of the full investigation: Of the ulcerative colitis patients, several had pancolitis and two had left-sided colitis, and histology in every patient was consistent with ulcerative colitis. From roughly 9 newly diagnosed, treatment-naive pediatric ulcerative colitis patients and four non-IBD control children, paired blood and rectal samples were collected. By Pediatric Ulcerative Colitis Activity Index, mild disease was classified in a couple of patients, moderate disease in several and acute severe colitis in three.

Before the diagnostic colonoscopy, none of the ulcerative colitis patients had been given immunosuppressive medication. A blood sample was obtained concurrently with the colonoscopy. The Wizard kit (Promega) was used to extract genomic DNA from the blood and intestinal samples. In regard to this clone: It has no known antigen specificity. The sample holds no much larger clone one base away, and base qualities are not on file.

Reading the germline V gene gives CDR1 SGHRS and CDR2 YFSETQ. V gives up 0 bases and J gives up 10 bases, and the segment between their germline ends measures 23 bases. The CDR3 covers 16 residues, taking in both the cysteine and the phenylalanine. This entry keeps only the CDR3 DNA: 48 bases, framed from base 1. Through the immunoSEQ TRB Survey service, multiplex V and J primers were used to amplify rearranged CDR3 beta regions from genomic DNA. To keep sequencing depth the same across samples, survey-level depth of up to 500,000 reads per sample was applied. Libraries were purified and pooled, and sequencing was performed on Illumina technology. As for the original processing: Productive clonality, sample overlap, pairwise scatters, CDR3 beta length, V/D/J gene usage and productiveness were assessed with immunoSEQ online tools. Calculated diversity was defined as the number of unique rearrangements divided by total templates times 100, and Shannon and Simpson indices were additionally computed. Principal component analysis was performed on Z-score normalized data with the R prcomp function and the ggbiplot package. Morisita's index was used to quantify the clonal overlap between blood and rectum within each subject. Imported from immuneACCESS, the table was reduced by TCRdb to in-frame sequences with V and J called. These copies leave out some clones; in studies compared against another copy, an unresolved V gene accounts for under half, and the cause of the remainder is not known. V, J and clone size are those of that table, while D and trimming were read from the DNA. Present in this sample are roughly 70,000 clones, approximately 87% of which were seen just once. In total, the top ten clones hold nearly 3.5% of the sample.

Overall study outcomes, separate from this receptor: With only four individuals, the healthy control group was small. For technical reasons, blood samples from two patients gave substantially fewer templates, and these samples were excluded from the blood-rectal overlap analysis. Autologous blood-rectal clonal overlap was significantly higher in ulcerative colitis patients than in controls, suggesting increased T cell trafficking to inflamed tissue. Controls, mild-moderate and acute severe colitis patients were separated by rectal repertoire features, and reduced rectal diversity due to clonal expansions was observed in acute severe colitis. A couple of rectal CDR3 clonotypes were present in all ulcerative colitis patients and in none of the controls. Because repertoires came from total lymphocyte DNA, patterns in rare subsets such as regulatory T cells may not be reflected.

The V gene is TRBV5-1 and the J gene is TRBJ2-7; TRBD1 is possibly the D segment (6 matching bases). The source material was blood. This clonotype originated in a boy aged 5-17 years with severe ulcerative colitis. The DNA sequence reads TGCGCCAGCAGCTTGGCCTTCGACAGGTCTCTGGGCGGTCAGTACTTC. The encoded protein is CASSLAFDRSLGGQYF. Where the CDR3 stops, the reference TRBV5-1 and TRBJ2-7 genes take over; the full variable domain is KAGVTQTPRYLIKTRGQQVTLSCSPISGHRSVSWYQQTPGQGLQFLFEYFSETQRNKGNFPGRFSGRQFSNSRSEMNVSTLELGDSALYLCASSLAFDRSLGGQYFGPGTRLTVT.